The entry below gives a single TCR beta chain sequence along with its context. The assay was immunoSEQ multiplex PCR, and TCRdb's table has in-frame clones only and misses some. The repertoire holds 94,000 or so clones, 75% to 90% seen once, with approximately 25% in the top ten. This sample is drawn from a study of T cell responses to AZD1222 COVID-19 vaccine. The CDR3 extends over 15 amino acids. CDR1 MNHEY and CDR2 SVGAGI come from the germline V gene. V dropped 7 bases and J dropped 7; count of bases not matched to a gene: 7. The chain uses TRBV6-5 and TRBJ1-6; the match to TRBD1 covers 10 bases. Here the sequenced sample was peripheral blood, taken on day 0 of AZD1222 vaccination. The source of this sequence is an adult in good health. CDR3 amino acids: CASTGGTGDNSPLHF. The CDR3 DNA is TGTGCCAGCACTGGGGGGACAGGGGACAATTCACCCCTCCACTTT.